This T cell receptor beta chain emerged from a study of blood T cells in healthy people across ages. About the study: Through template switching, about one barcoded beta molecule was captured per two T cells, as measured in model experiments. Study-wide points: CMV status of donors was not determined, possibly confounding expanded clonotype changes.

The draw of peripheral blood yielded roughly 9.1 milliliters from each donor. The CDR3 loop spans 13 amino acids. Germline trimming cut 6 bases from V and 5 bases from J; bases unmatched to any gene: 3. Looked up from germline, CDR1 is WSHSY and CDR2 is SAAADI. Regarding this clonotype: Its antigen is unknown.

A second PCR, run for roughly 6 to 11 cycles, used a sample-barcoded 5' primer plus a J-beta primer mix. Via MiXCR, TCRdb re-called the 5' RACE reads, giving one row per CDR3 protein. Altogether about 1,400,000 distinct CDR3 sequences are present, around 42% being singletons, with the ten largest covering 6.5% to 10%. V and J are TRBV10-2 and TRBJ1-4; 7 bases map to TRBD1. The sequence derives from a woman between 18 and 29 years old in good health. The sample was blood. The CDR3: CASRDRKNEKLFF. In DNA form, the CDR3 reads TGCGCCAGCAGGGACAGGAAGAATGAAAAACTGTTTTTT.